Below, 14 T cell receptor beta chains from the same sample are listed, as sequenced in a study of cytomegalovirus exposure and HLA in healthy donors. A multiplex PCR was run with 60 Vbeta primers and 13 Jbeta primers. Repertoires were generated with immunoSEQ multiplex PCR, while TCRdb's copy carries only in-frame clones and drops some. The sample holds nearly 200,000 clones. Sequencing input: PBMCs. These receptors came from a boy younger than 18 in good health and CMV-seronegative.

The chain is built from TRBV6-4 and TRBJ1-2; D perhaps matches TRBD1 (5 bases). The CDR3 spans 14 residues. The germline CDR1 and CDR2 sequences are MRHNA and SNTAGT. Trimming cost V 0 bases and J 7 bases, with 12 bases left between them. As DNA, the CDR3 is TGTGCCAGCAGTGACTCGGCAGGGTTCGGTGGCTACACCTTC. It is translated as CASSDSAGFGGYTF.

The chain couples TRBV6-5 to TRBJ2-3; the D gene is possibly TRBD2 (5 bases). Looked up from germline, CDR1 is MNHEY and CDR2 is SVGAGI. The CDR3 is 14 residues long. V was cut by 6 bases and J by 2 bases, with 12 bases left in between. CDR3 nucleotides: TGTGCCAGCAGCTCCGGAGGTCACACAGATACGCAGTATTTT. Its translation: CASSSGGHTDTQYF.

The chain links TRBV10-3 to TRBJ2-1; 8 bases map to TRBD1. CDR1 and CDR2 from the germline V gene are ENHRY and SYGVKD. The CDR3 contains 16 residues. J was trimmed by 3 bases and V by 6 bases; bases with no gene match: 10. As DNA, the CDR3 is TGTGCCATCAGAGGTACAGGGGGGCCCCTCTACAATGAGCAGTTCTTC. It yields the protein CAIRGTGGPLYNEQFF.

The rearrangement links TRBV6-4 to TRBJ2-2; possibly TRBD1 for D (6 bases). CDR1 and CDR2 (germline): MRHNA, SNTAGT. V dropped 2 bases and J dropped 2 bases, with 6 bases sitting between them. The CDR3 extends over 14 amino acids. CDR3 in DNA: TGTGCCAGCAGTGACGGGACAAACACCGGGGAGCTGTTTTTT. Encoded protein: CASSDGTNTGELFF.

The V gene is TRBV11-2, the J gene TRBJ2-7; no clear D. With 5 bases removed from V and 0 bases from J, the gap between germline ends came to 8 bases. Germline CDR1 and CDR2: SGHAT and FQNNGV. The CDR3 has 13 amino acids. The CDR3 coding sequence is TGTGCCAGCAGCAGAGAGGTCTCCTACGAGCAGTACTTC. This encodes CASSREVSYEQYF.

The V gene is TRBV4-2, the J gene TRBJ1-3; the match to TRBD1 covers 7 bases. Germline V gene lookup returns CDR1 LGHNA and CDR2 YNFKEQ. The CDR3 covers 15 residues. J was trimmed by 2 bases and V by 0 bases; bases with no gene match: 1. CDR3 bases: TGTGCCAGCAGCCAAGACCAGGGGGCTGGAAACACCATATATTTT. Its translation is CASSQDQGAGNTIYF.

The chain links TRBV18 to TRBJ2-5, with a weak D call TRBD1 (6 bases). The CDR3 has 14 residues. Trimming removed 3 bases from V and 0 bases from J, with 8 bases in between. Germline V gene lookup returns CDR1 KGHSH and CDR2 LQKENI. In DNA form, the CDR3 reads TGTGCCAGCTCACCTAGACAGGACCAAGAGACCCAGTACTTC. Its translation: CASSPRQDQETQYF.

A note on this clone: This sample includes further DNA sequences coding for the same CDR3. The V call is TRBV7-3, the J call TRBJ2-2; no definite D call. The CDR3 is 13 residues long. The germline CDR1 and CDR2 sequences are SGHTA and FQGTGA. The V and J ends lost 2 bases and 6 bases respectively, with 7 bases between them. The CDR3 sequence is CASSLGRSGELFF. As DNA, the CDR3 is TGTGCCAGCAGCTTAGGCAGATCCGGGGAGCTGTTTTTT.

This chain connects TRBV18 to TRBJ1-1; TRBD1 matches at 7 bases. This CDR3 spans 14 amino acids. Germline V lookup: CDR1 KGHSH, CDR2 LQKENI. V gave up 5 bases and J gave up 4 bases; unmatched junction bases: 7. DNA for the CDR3: TGTGCCAGCTCAACGGTTTCAGGGGGCACTGAAGCTTTCTTT. This translates into CASSTVSGGTEAFF.

This CDR3 reads CTSSQASLRRGRRGQETQYF. CDR3 nucleotides: TGCACCAGCAGCCAAGCCTCACTTCGCCGGGGCCGGCGGGGCCAAGAGACCCAGTACTTC. The chain links TRBV1 to TRBJ2-5; no DNA check was done on the table's D call, TRBD2. TRBV1 is a listed pseudogene. There are 20 residues in the CDR3.

This rearrangement joins TRBV7-8 to TRBJ2-1; unclear D gene. V was pared by 0 bases and J by 1 base, with 10 bases between. Germline V gene sequence: CDR1 SGHVS, CDR2 FQNEAQ. The CDR3 has 16 amino acids. The CDR3: CASSLAGYLSYNEQFF. Here the CDR3 DNA reads TGTGCCAGCAGCTTAGCGGGCTACCTTTCCTACAATGAGCAGTTCTTC.

This chain links TRBV5-6 with TRBJ2-1; D might be TRBD2 (6 bases). Looked up from germline, CDR1 is SGHDT and CDR2 is YYEEEE. V was cut by 4 bases and J by 13 bases, with 12 bases left in between. This CDR3 region has 11 residues. CDR3 nucleotide sequence: TGTGCCAGCAGCACCCGGGACTTACAGTTCTTC. Amino acids: CASSTRDLQFF.

CDR3 region: CASILEGEQYF. The DNA of the CDR3 is TGTGCCAGCATATTGGAGGGCGAGCAGTACTTC. The gene calls are TRBV5-5 and TRBJ2-7; D is perhaps TRBD2 (6 bases). Trimming left V 6 bases short and J 6 bases short, with 10 bases between. The CDR3 extends over 11 amino acids. Germline CDR1 is SGHKS and CDR2 is YYEKEE (reference sequence).

V usage is TRBV28 and J usage is TRBJ1-2; no reliable D call. V was pared by 10 bases and J by 4 bases, with 22 bases between. The CDR3 is made up of 15 amino acids. Germline CDR1 reads MDHEN; CDR2 reads SYDVKM. The CDR3 protein is CAIADPLRVGYGYTF. CDR3 nucleotides: TGTGCCATAGCGGACCCTCTTAGAGTAGGCTATGGCTACACCTTC.